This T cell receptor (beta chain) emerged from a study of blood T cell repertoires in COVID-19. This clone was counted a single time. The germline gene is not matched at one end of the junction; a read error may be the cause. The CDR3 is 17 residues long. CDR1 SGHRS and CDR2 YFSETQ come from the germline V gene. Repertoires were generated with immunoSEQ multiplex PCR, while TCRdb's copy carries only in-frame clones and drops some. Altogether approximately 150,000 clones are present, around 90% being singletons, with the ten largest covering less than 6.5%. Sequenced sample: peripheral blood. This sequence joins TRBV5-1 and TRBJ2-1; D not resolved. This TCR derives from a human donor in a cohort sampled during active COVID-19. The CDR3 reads CASSLASRRSSNNEQFF. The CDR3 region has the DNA TGCGCCAGCAGCTTGGCAAGTCGTAGGAGCTCCAACAATGAGCAGTTCTTC.